A single sample is the source of the 31 T cell receptor beta chains below, sequenced in a study of CD8 T cells in Susac syndrome. A quantity of about 0.45 to 1 ug RNA underwent reverse transcription using random hexamers. MiXCR, applied by TCRdb to the immunoSEQ multiplex PCR reads, yields one record per CDR3 protein. The sample shows approximately 150,000 distinct CDR3 sequences, 93% of them seen only once. The sample comprised CD4+ T cells from PBMCs. The source is a human donor with multiple sclerosis.

The chain recombines TRBV6-6 with TRBJ1-1; perhaps TRBD1 as D (5 bases). V was clipped by 6 bases and J by 1 base, with 12 bases between them. Germline CDR1 is MNHNY and CDR2 is SVGAGI (reference sequence). The CDR3 runs 14 residues. CDR3 in amino acids: CASRDWGENTEAFF. The DNA of the CDR3 is TGTGCCAGCAGGGACTGGGGGGAGAACACTGAAGCTTTCTTT.

The rearrangement links TRBV15 to TRBJ2-1; 10 bases match TRBD2. The germline gives CDR1 LNHNV, CDR2 YYDKDF (reference sequence). The CDR3 length is 16 residues. Germline trimming cut 4 bases from V and 5 bases from J; bases unmatched to any gene: 8. CDR3 nucleotide sequence: TGTGCCACCAGCACCCTTTGGACTAGCGGCCACAATGAGCAGTTCTTC. The encoded protein is CATSTLWTSGHNEQFF.

This sequence joins TRBV7-2 and TRBJ1-2; D is unresolved. The CDR3 covers 15 residues. The V end was cut by 0 bases, the J end by 0 bases, with 8 bases between. CDR1 and CDR2 from the germline V gene are SGHTA and FQGNSA. The CDR3 spells CASSLAPGANYGYTF. The CDR3 DNA reads as TGTGCCAGCAGCTTAGCCCCCGGGGCTAACTATGGCTACACCTTC.

The chain joins TRBV20-1 to TRBJ2-7, with D tentatively TRBD1 (6 bases). This CDR3 contains 16 residues. Trimming pared 1 base from V and 4 bases from J, leaving 20 bases between. Germline CDR1 and CDR2: DFQATT and SNEGSKA (reference sequence). CDR3 nucleotide sequence: TGCAGTGCTAGAGGTTTTCCGGAGACAGGCCGGTACGAGCAGTACTTC. It codes for CSARGFPETGRYEQYF.

The V call is TRBV4-3, the J call TRBJ2-1, with D uncertain. The CDR3 is 14 residues long. Trimming left V 0 bases short and J 7 bases short, with 10 bases between. CDR1 is LGHNA, CDR2 YSLEER, per germline. CDR3 in amino acids: CASSQEALWNEQFF. In DNA, the CDR3 is TGCGCCAGCAGCCAAGAGGCCCTCTGGAATGAGCAGTTCTTC.

This chain links TRBV3-1 with TRBJ1-2; no definite D call. This CDR3 contains 12 residues. Between the trimmed V and J ends, which lost 1 base and 10 bases, there was a span of 10 bases. CDR1 is LGHDT and CDR2 is YNNKEL in the germline V gene (reference sequence). The CDR3 sequence is CASSQGVNDYTF. CDR3 DNA sequence: TGTGCCAGCAGCCAAGGTGTCAACGACTACACCTTC.

V usage is TRBV2 and J usage is TRBJ2-3, with 12 positions matching TRBD2. The CDR3 contains 16 residues. After removal of 3 bases from V and 7 bases from J, the junction contained 8 bases not matched to a gene. Looked up from germline, CDR1 is SNHLY and CDR2 is FYNNEI. This CDR3 is CASSDPSGRVRYTQYF. The CDR3, as DNA: TGTGCCAGCAGTGACCCTAGCGGGAGGGTCCGATATACGCAGTATTTT.

The V and J genes are TRBV5-1 and TRBJ1-4, with 7 positions matching TRBD1. The CDR3 has 16 residues. Germline CDR1 reads SGHRS; CDR2 reads YFSETQ. After removal of 0 bases from V and 7 bases from J, the junction contained 9 bases not matched to a gene. CDR3 residues: CASSLANRRQGEKLFF. DNA for the CDR3: TGCGCCAGCAGCTTGGCCAATAGGCGACAGGGTGAAAAACTGTTTTTT.

The J gene is TRBJ2-7, the V gene TRBV20-1, with 11 bases lining up with TRBD2. V dropped 0 bases and J dropped 2; count of bases not matched to a gene: 9. The CDR3 is made up of 17 amino acids. Germline V gene sequence: CDR1 DFQATT, CDR2 SNEGSKA (reference sequence). CDR3 region: CSARDRATSGSTYEQYF. CDR3 DNA sequence: TGCAGTGCTAGAGATCGAGCAACTAGCGGGAGTACCTACGAGCAGTACTTC.

The rearrangement links TRBV20-1 to TRBJ2-1; no firm D call. This CDR3 region has 12 residues. The V gene lost 5 bases and the J gene lost 7 bases, with 12 bases spanning the gap. Germline V gene sequence: CDR1 DFQATT, CDR2 SNEGSKA (reference sequence). The CDR3 reads CSAGSEKNEQFF. The CDR3 DNA is TGCAGTGCTGGCAGCGAGAAGAATGAGCAGTTCTTC.

The chain joins TRBV27 to TRBJ2-5; the D is unclear. CDR3 length equals 15 residues. Germline V gene data show CDR1 as MNHEY and CDR2 as SMNVEV (reference sequence). Trimming removed 0 bases at V and 5 bases at J, with 13 bases between. The CDR3 is CASSLSWNQRETQYF. The CDR3 DNA is TGTGCCAGCAGTTTATCGTGGAATCAGAGGGAGACCCAGTACTTC.

The chain joins TRBV5-1 to TRBJ2-4, with 11 bases fitting TRBD2. With V trimmed by 4 bases and J by 13 bases, 10 bases remained unmatched. Germline V CDR1 and CDR2: SGHRS, YFSETQ. The CDR3 extends over 14 amino acids. In nucleotides, the CDR3 is TGCGCCAGCAGCACACTAGCGGGAGACCCCCCCCAGTACTTC. Translation: CASSTLAGDPPQYF.

Only one count was recorded for this clonotype. The rearrangement uses TRBV2 and TRBJ1-4, with 7 bases aligning to TRBD1. The V segment lost 8 bases and the J segment 7 bases; nucleotides outside the gene matches: 7. Per germline, CDR1 SNHLY and CDR2 FYNNEI. The CDR3 has 13 amino acids. CDR3 protein: CASGRDRTEKLFF. Written as DNA, the CDR3 is TGTGCCAGCGGGAGGGACAGAACTGAAAAACTGTTTTTT.

The chain joins TRBV18 to TRBJ1-2, with 9 bases that match TRBD1. From germline, CDR1 is KGHSH and CDR2 LQKENI. The CDR3 is made up of 14 amino acids. V lost 3 bases to trimming and J lost 4 bases; unmatched junction nucleotides: 3. The CDR3 region has the DNA TGTGCCAGCTCACCCCAGGGACAGGGCTATGGCTACACCTTC. It encodes CASSPQGQGYGYTF.

The gene calls are TRBV12-3 or TRBV12-4 and TRBJ2-6; TRBD1 is a possible D gene (6 bases). Trimming took off 3 bases at V and 0 bases at J, with 15 bases between the two ends. The CDR3 has 18 residues. The CDR3 reads CASSFQSRQASGANVLTF. Written as DNA, the CDR3 is TGTGCCAGCAGTTTCCAATCTCGACAGGCCTCTGGGGCCAACGTCCTGACTTTC.

The chain couples TRBV7-9 to TRBJ2-7, with a weak D call TRBD2 (7 bases). Germline V lookup: CDR1 SEHNR, CDR2 FQNEAQ (reference sequence). Trimming took 3 bases from V and 3 from J, leaving 15 bases between them. The CDR3 is made up of 15 amino acids. CDR3 nucleotides: TGTGCCAGCAGCTTCGGAGCGGGACAAATCTACGAGCAGTACTTC. Its protein is CASSFGAGQIYEQYF.

The gene calls are TRBV7-9 and TRBJ1-2, with TRBD1 matching 8 bases. This CDR3 has 15 amino acids. The germline V gene encodes CDR1 SEHNR and CDR2 FQNEAQ (reference sequence). After removal of 5 bases from V and 8 bases from J, the junction contained 13 bases not matched to a gene. The CDR3 nucleotides read TGTGCCAGCAGCCGCAGCGGGACAGGAGCTTTCGGCTACACCTTC. Protein sequence: CASSRSGTGAFGYTF.

The chain couples TRBV19 to TRBJ1-1; no clear D. Germline V gives CDR1 LNHDA, CDR2 SQIVND (reference sequence). Between the trimmed V and J ends, which lost 6 bases and 5 bases, there was a span of 16 bases. The CDR3 is made up of 14 amino acids. This chain's CDR3 is CASSMLAGGTEAFF. The CDR3 DNA sequence: TGTGCCAGTAGCATGTTGGCAGGTGGGACTGAAGCTTTCTTT.

DNA of the CDR3: TGTGCCAGCTCACCATACGAACACTCCTCTGGAAACACCATATATTTT. Its protein product is CASSPYEHSSGNTIYF. V is TRBV18 and J is TRBJ1-3; D gene unclear. This CDR3 has 16 residues. CDR1 KGHSH and CDR2 LQKENI come from the germline V gene. Trimming left V 2 bases short and J 0 bases short, with 11 bases between.

The chain has TRBV5-1 and TRBJ1-1; 9 positions match TRBD1. The CDR3 runs 16 residues. The V gene end was trimmed by 0 bases and the J gene end by 0 bases; junction bases not matched to a gene: 3. CDR1 is SGHRS, CDR2 YFSETQ, per germline. CDR3 bases: TGCGCCAGCAGCTTGGGGCGGGACAGGGTGAACACTGAAGCTTTCTTT. Translating it yields CASSLGRDRVNTEAFF.

This chain connects TRBV27 to TRBJ2-7, with 14 bases that match TRBD2. Germline loops: CDR1 MNHEY, CDR2 SMNVEV (reference sequence). V dropped 5 bases and J dropped 7; count of bases not matched to a gene: 10. This CDR3 spans 16 amino acids. CDR3 in amino acids: CASSHTGTSGGGEQYF. The CDR3 nucleotides are TGTGCCAGCAGTCATACCGGGACTAGCGGGGGTGGGGAGCAGTACTTC.

The CDR3: CASSGAYGYTF. The CDR3 DNA is TGCGCCAGCAGTGGGGCTTATGGCTACACCTTC. The chain has TRBV10-2 and TRBJ1-2; D is undetermined. The CDR3 length is 11 residues. V shed 4 bases and J shed 5 bases, with 5 bases lying between them. The germline V gene encodes CDR1 WSHSY and CDR2 SAAADI.

The DNA for the CDR3 is TGTGCCGGGCGTGAAGCCGGGGAGCTGTTTTTT. This codes for CAGREAGELFF. The chain uses TRBV30 and TRBJ2-2; no reliable D call. Germline CDR1 GTSNPN, CDR2 SVGIG (reference sequence). The CDR3 runs to 11 residues. Deletions cut 8 bases from V and 6 bases from J, with 10 bases between. The whole variable domain, filled in from reference TRBV30 and TRBJ2-2, reads SQTIHQWPATLVQPVGSPLSLECTVEGTSNPNLYWYRQAAGRGLQLLFYSVGIGQISSEVPQNLSASRPQDRQFILSSKKLLLSDSGFYLCAGREAGELFFGEGSRLTVL.

This clonotype was seen only once. The V gene is TRBV7-2, the J gene TRBJ2-5; a possible D gene is TRBD1 (6 bases). Germline loops: CDR1 SGHTA, CDR2 FQGNSA. Trimming took 3 bases from V and 7 from J, leaving 18 bases between them. CDR3 length: 15 amino acids. CDR3 sequence reads: CASSFSGQIPTTQYF. CDR3 sequence (DNA): TGTGCCAGCAGCTTCTCCGGACAGATCCCCACGACCCAGTACTTC.

The chain carries TRBV28 and TRBJ2-7; 7 positions match TRBD2. Trimming took 7 bases from V and 3 from J; bases not matched to a gene: 3. This CDR3 has 12 residues. Germline CDR1 reads MDHEN; CDR2 reads SYDVKM. CDR3 sequence: CASTRTSYEQYF. For the CDR3, the DNA is TGTGCCAGCACCCGGACTAGCTACGAGCAGTACTTC.

The rearrangement uses TRBV3-1 and TRBJ2-5; TRBD2 agrees at 10 bases. Germline V lookup: CDR1 LGHDT, CDR2 YNNKEL (reference sequence). This CDR3 spans 15 amino acids. V trimming: 6 bases; J trimming: 4 bases; junction bases outside the gene matches: 8. CDR3 in amino acids: CASSPRAGGRETQYF. The CDR3 DNA reads TGTGCCAGCAGTCCCAGAGCGGGGGGGCGAGAGACCCAGTACTTC.

V is TRBV3-1 and J is TRBJ2-1; TRBD1 matches at 9 bases. Germline V gives CDR1 LGHDT, CDR2 YNNKEL (reference sequence). The CDR3 spans 16 residues. V trimming: 4 bases; J trimming: 8 bases; junction bases outside the gene matches: 12. CDR3 nucleotide sequence: TGTGCCAGCAGCCCCGTGGAGGGACAGGGAATAGATGAGCAGTTCTTC. It encodes CASSPVEGQGIDEQFF.

J is TRBJ1-6 and V is TRBV27; D is ambiguous. The CDR3 loop spans 15 amino acids. In germline, CDR1 is MNHEY, CDR2 SMNVEV (reference sequence). Trimming left V 4 bases short and J 1 base short, with 8 bases between. DNA for the CDR3: TGTGCCAGCAGTTGGCGCGGGTCCTATAATTCACCCCTCCACTTT. Its protein product is CASSWRGSYNSPLHF.

This clonotype occurred once. The chain couples TRBV20-1 to TRBJ1-2; no clear D. Trimming stripped 3 bases from V and 8 bases from J, with 13 bases between. CDR1 and CDR2 from the germline V gene are DFQATT and SNEGSKA (reference sequence). The CDR3 is 12 amino acids. Here the CDR3 DNA reads TGCAGTGCTAGTTTGTGGAATATGGGCTACACCTTC. This sequence encodes CSASLWNMGYTF.

The chain carries TRBV20-1 and TRBJ1-2, with D unclear. This CDR3 spans 12 amino acids. Germline V gene data show CDR1 as DFQATT and CDR2 as SNEGSKA (reference sequence). Trimming removed 6 bases at V and 2 bases at J, with 10 bases between. In DNA, the CDR3 is TGCAGTGCACCACCCGGGAACTATGGCTACACCTTC. Amino acid sequence: CSAPPGNYGYTF.

This chain links TRBV28 with TRBJ2-7; TRBD1 matches at 7 bases. Trimming took 6 bases from V and 5 from J; bases not matched to a gene: 13. There are 15 residues in the CDR3. In germline, CDR1 is MDHEN, CDR2 SYDVKM. The CDR3 coding sequence is TGTGCCAGCAGACTCCCAGGGGGAATAACGGACGAGCAGTACTTC. The encoded protein is CASRLPGGITDEQYF.